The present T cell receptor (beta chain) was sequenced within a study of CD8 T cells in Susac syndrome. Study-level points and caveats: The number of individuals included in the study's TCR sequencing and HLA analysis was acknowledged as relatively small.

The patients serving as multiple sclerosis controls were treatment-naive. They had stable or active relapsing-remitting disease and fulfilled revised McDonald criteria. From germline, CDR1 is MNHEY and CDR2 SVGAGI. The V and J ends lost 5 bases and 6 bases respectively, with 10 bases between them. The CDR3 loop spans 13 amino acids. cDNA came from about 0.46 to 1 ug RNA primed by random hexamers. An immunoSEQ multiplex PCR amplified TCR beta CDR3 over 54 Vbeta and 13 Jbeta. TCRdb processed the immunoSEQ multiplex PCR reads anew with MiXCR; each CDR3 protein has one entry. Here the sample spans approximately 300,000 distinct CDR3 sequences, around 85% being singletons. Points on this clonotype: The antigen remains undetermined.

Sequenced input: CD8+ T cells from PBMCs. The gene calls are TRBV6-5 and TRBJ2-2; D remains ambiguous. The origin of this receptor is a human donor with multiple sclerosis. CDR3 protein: CASSPLPSGELFF. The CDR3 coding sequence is TGTGCCAGCAGTCCCCTCCCGTCCGGGGAGCTGTTTTTT.